This T cell receptor beta chain was sequenced for a study of blood T cell repertoires in COVID-19. Across the whole study: There were acute and convalescent COVID-19 samples, and they came from the United States, Italy and Spain. The cDNA or gDNA used as material had been derived from T cells, B-cell-depleted T cells, or PBMCs.

In the study's own analysis: By means of reference gene primer amplification, nucleated cell counts were estimated. Assay: immunoSEQ multiplex PCR; the TCRdb copy retains only in-frame clones and omits some. Clone size and the V and J calls come from that table; the DNA yielded D and trimming. The repertoire consists of roughly 27,000 clones, with roughly nine tenths occurring once and the leading ten covering around 9.1%. Per germline, CDR1 MNHEY and CDR2 SVGAGI. The CDR3 spans 14 residues. V was cut by 5 bases and J by 0 bases, with 11 bases left in between. The sample taken for sequencing was peripheral blood. This clonotype was sampled from a man between 60 and 75 years old with acute or convalescent COVID-19. The rearrangement links TRBV6-5 to TRBJ2-7, with D possibly matching TRBD1 (6 bases). This chain's CDR3 is CASSLGGLSYEQYF. CDR3 DNA: TGTGCCAGCAGTCTAGGGGGTCTCTCCTACGAGCAGTACTTC.